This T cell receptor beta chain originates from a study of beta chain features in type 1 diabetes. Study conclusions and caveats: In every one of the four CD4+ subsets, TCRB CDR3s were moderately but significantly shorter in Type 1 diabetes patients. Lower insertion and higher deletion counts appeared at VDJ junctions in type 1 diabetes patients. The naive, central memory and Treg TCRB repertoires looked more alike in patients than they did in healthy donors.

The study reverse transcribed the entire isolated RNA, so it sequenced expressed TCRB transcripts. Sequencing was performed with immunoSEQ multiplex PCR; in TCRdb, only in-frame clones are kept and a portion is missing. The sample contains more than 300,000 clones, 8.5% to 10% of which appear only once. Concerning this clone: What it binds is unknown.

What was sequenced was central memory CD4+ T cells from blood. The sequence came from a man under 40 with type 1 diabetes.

The CDR3 DNA is TGCAGTGCTAGGCAGCCGTCAGACTACACCTTC. Translated, it gives CSARQPSDYTF. This chain uses TRBV20-1 with TRBJ1-2, with no clear D. CDR3 size: 11 residues. Germline CDR1 reads DFQATT; CDR2 reads SNEGSKA (reference sequence). Trimming left V 3 bases short and J 10 bases short, with 12 bases between.